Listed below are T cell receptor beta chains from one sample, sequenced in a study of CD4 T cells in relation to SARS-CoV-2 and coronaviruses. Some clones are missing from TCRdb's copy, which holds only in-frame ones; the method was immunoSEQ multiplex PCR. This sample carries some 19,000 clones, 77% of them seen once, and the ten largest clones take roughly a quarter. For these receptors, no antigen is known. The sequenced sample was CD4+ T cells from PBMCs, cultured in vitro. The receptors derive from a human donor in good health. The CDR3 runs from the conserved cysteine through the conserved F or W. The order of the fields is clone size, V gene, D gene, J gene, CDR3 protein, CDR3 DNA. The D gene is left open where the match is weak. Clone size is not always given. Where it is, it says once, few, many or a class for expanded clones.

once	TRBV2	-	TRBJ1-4	CASSLDQIEKLFF	TGTGCCAGCAGTTTAGACCAGATCGAAAAACTGTTTTTT
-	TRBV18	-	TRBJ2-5	CASSPLEFGRQETQYF	TGTGCCAGCTCACCACTGGAATTTGGCCGCCAAGAGACCCAGTACTTC
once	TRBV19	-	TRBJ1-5	CASSIQDNQPQHF	TGTGCCAGTAGTATACAGGACAATCAGCCCCAGCATTTT
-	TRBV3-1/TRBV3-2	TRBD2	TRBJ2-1	CASSQASGRIHEQFF	TGTGCCAGCAGCCAAGCGAGCGGGAGAATACATGAGCAGTTCTTC
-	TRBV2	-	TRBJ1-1	CASKKDMNTEAFF	TGTGCCAGCAAAAAGGATATGAACACTGAAGCTTTCTTT
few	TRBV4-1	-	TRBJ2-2	CASSLHGELFF	TGCGCCAGCAGTCTCCACGGGGAGCTGTTTTTT
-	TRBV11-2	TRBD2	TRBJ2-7	CASSQRLAGDYEQYF	TGTGCCAGCAGCCAAAGACTAGCGGGGGACTACGAGCAGTACTTC
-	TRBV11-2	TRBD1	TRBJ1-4	CASSLEQGVGEKLFF	TGTGCCAGCAGCTTAGAACAGGGGGTAGGGGAAAAACTGTTTTTT
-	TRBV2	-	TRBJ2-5	CASSDHETQYF	TGTGCCAGCAGTGATCATGAGACCCAGTACTTC
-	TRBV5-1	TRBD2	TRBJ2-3	CASSPGVAGGTDTQYF	TGCGCCAGCAGCCCTGGGGTAGCGGGGGGCACAGATACGCAGTATTTT
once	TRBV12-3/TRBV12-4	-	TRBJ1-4	CASTLGWGGKLFF	TGTGCCAGCACTTTGGGTTGGGGTGGAAAACTGTTTTTT
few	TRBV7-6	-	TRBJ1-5	CASSPYTRGRNQPQHF	TGTGCCAGCAGCCCTTACACGAGGGGCCGCAATCAGCCCCAGCATTTT
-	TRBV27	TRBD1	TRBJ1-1	CASSRQGTRIGTEAFF	TGTGCCAGCAGTCGACAGGGGACCCGAATCGGGACTGAAGCTTTCTTT
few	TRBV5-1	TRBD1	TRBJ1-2	CASSLTPGQGLEGYTF	TGCGCCAGCAGCTTGACTCCGGGACAGGGGCTGGAAGGCTACACCTTC
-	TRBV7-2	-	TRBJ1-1	CASSLQLAEAFF	TGTGCCAGCAGCTTACAGCTGGCTGAAGCTTTCTTT